These 20 T cell receptor beta chains were all obtained from the same sample, sequenced in a study of PD-1 blockade in classical Hodgkin lymphoma. The data were produced by immunoSEQ multiplex PCR, yet TCRdb's version contains in-frame clones alone and is incomplete. In the table there are more than 25,000 clones, 85% of which are singletons. Autologous stem cell transplantation was followed by relapse in every patient, and brentuximab vedotin exposure varied. Purification of CD4+ T cells from thawed PBMCs was achieved by magnetic negative selection. This sample comprised CD4+ T cells from blood, obtained at baseline. The receptors were sampled from a human donor with classical Hodgkin lymphoma.

The V and J genes are TRBV5-1 and TRBJ1-1; 7 positions match TRBD1. Losses at the gene ends were 6 bases for V and 7 bases for J; bases not matched to a gene: 18. This CDR3 is built from 16 residues. Germline V gives CDR1 SGHRS, CDR2 YFSETQ. CDR3 sequence (DNA): TGCGCCAGCAAACCATGGACAGGCCCAGACCTTTTTGAAGCTTTCTTT. Translated: CASKPWTGPDLFEAFF.

This clone has just a few counts. The chain combines TRBV6-5 with TRBJ1-3; D perhaps matches TRBD1 (5 bases). The CDR3 has 15 amino acids. CDR1 is MNHEY and CDR2 is SVGAGI in the germline V gene. With 5 bases removed from V and 4 bases from J, the gap between germline ends came to 15 bases. This CDR3 reads CASSLRGTSGNTIYF. The CDR3 DNA reads as TGTGCCAGCAGTCTTCGGGGGACTTCAGGAAACACCATATATTTT.

The rearrangement joins TRBV28 to TRBJ1-5, with 10 bases fitting TRBD1. Germline V CDR1 and CDR2: MDHEN, SYDVKM. This CDR3 is 18 amino acids long. The ends lost 1 base at V and 4 bases at J; junction bases unmatched: 10. CDR3 region: CASSLFWDRGGPNQPQHF. Here the CDR3 DNA reads TGTGCCAGCAGTTTATTCTGGGACAGGGGAGGCCCAAATCAGCCCCAGCATTTT.

Here the CDR3 DNA reads TGTGCCAGCAGCCACAGAAAAACGGGAAACACCATATATTTT. It specifies CASSHRKTGNTIYF. The chain combines TRBV13 with TRBJ1-3; D gene unclear. V was cut by 5 bases and J by 4 bases, with 12 bases left in between. Germline V gene sequence: CDR1 PRHDT, CDR2 FYEKMQ (reference sequence). CDR3 size: 14 residues.

The chain joins TRBV5-1 to TRBJ2-5; maybe TRBD1 (6 bases). From germline, CDR1 is SGHRS and CDR2 YFSETQ. The germline V and J ends were trimmed by 3 bases and 6 bases, with 18 bases remaining between them. This CDR3 region has 15 residues. CDR3 nucleotide sequence: TGCGCCAGCAGCTCGGACAGTCCGCGGCGGAAGACCCAGTACTTC. Protein product: CASSSDSPRRKTQYF.

The chain combines TRBV19 with TRBJ1-4; 9 bases agree with TRBD1. V dropped 6 bases and J dropped 7; count of bases not matched to a gene: 9. CDR1 is LNHDA, CDR2 SQIVND, per germline (reference sequence). The CDR3 is 15 residues long. CDR3 residues: CASSPGQGRSEKLFF. The CDR3 region has the DNA TGTGCCAGTAGCCCGGGACAGGGACGGAGTGAAAAACTGTTTTTT.

This chain links TRBV9 with TRBJ2-2, with D maybe TRBD1 (5 bases). The CDR3 is 16 residues long. V lost 4 bases and J 0 bases, leaving 13 bases between the germline ends. Per the germline V gene, CDR1 is SGDLS and CDR2 is YYNGEE. This chain's CDR3 is CASSPDSATNTGELFF. CDR3 nucleotide sequence: TGTGCCAGCAGCCCAGACAGCGCGACGAACACCGGGGAGCTGTTTTTT.

A note on this clone: Without the conserved terminal phenylalanine or tryptophan, this CDR3 likely stems from a read error. The chain combines TRBV30 with TRBJ2-7; D unclear. The CDR3 sequence is 11 residues long. V was cut by 7 bases and J by 2 bases, with 9 bases left in between. Germline V gene sequence: CDR1 GTSNPN, CDR2 SVGIG (reference sequence). Here the CDR3 DNA reads TGTGCCTTTCCAAAGCCCTACGAGCAGTACCTC. This codes for CAFPKPYEQYL.

This chain links TRBV11-2 with TRBJ2-1; D unclear. Per the germline V gene, CDR1 is SGHAT and CDR2 is FQNNGV. CDR3 length: 11 residues. Deletions cut 1 base from V and 10 bases from J, with 5 bases between. Written as DNA, the CDR3 is TGTGCCAGCAGCTTAGGGACGGAGCAGTTCTTC. This codes for CASSLGTEQFF.

CDR3 in amino acids: CASNRPSNTGELFF. The CDR3 nucleotides are TGTGCCAGCAATAGACCCTCGAACACCGGGGAGCTGTTTTTT. The rearrangement joins TRBV6-1 to TRBJ2-2; D remains ambiguous. This CDR3 has 14 amino acids. V was trimmed by 7 bases and J by 0 bases, leaving 9 bases between them. The germline V gene has CDR1 MNHNS and CDR2 SASEGT.

The rearrangement uses TRBV4-1 and TRBJ1-5; 8 bases are a match to TRBD1. Germline V gene sequence: CDR1 MGHRA, CDR2 YSYEKL. This CDR3 region has 14 residues. Trimming removed 4 bases from V and 7 bases from J; junction bases left unmatched: 6. The CDR3 nucleotides read TGCGCCAGCAGCCCAAACAGGGGGAAACAGCCCCAGCATTTT. Amino acid sequence: CASSPNRGKQPQHF.

This chain connects TRBV19 to TRBJ1-1; 7 positions agree with TRBD1. The CDR3 contains 15 residues. Trimming cost V 1 base and J 2 bases; bases outside gene matches: 4. The germline gives CDR1 LNHDA, CDR2 SQIVND (reference sequence). CDR3 nucleotides: TGTGCCAGTAGTATAGCCAGGGACAGTAACACTGAAGCTTTCTTT. Translation gives CASSIARDSNTEAFF. The full variable domain, its missing parts supplied by reference TRBV19 and TRBJ1-1, is DGGITQSPKYLFRKEGQNVTLSCEQNLNHDAMYWYRQDPGQGLRLIYYSQIVNDFQKGDIAEGYSVSREKKESFPLTVTSAQKNPTAFYLCASSIARDSNTEAFFGQGTRLTVV.

The J gene is TRBJ2-3, the V gene TRBV28, with TRBD2 matching over 8 bases. The germline CDR1 and CDR2 sequences are MDHEN and SYDVKM. The CDR3 loop spans 17 amino acids. The V segment lost 5 bases and the J segment 5 bases; nucleotides outside the gene matches: 15. Here the CDR3 DNA reads TGTGCCAGCAGTCTAACCGGGGGAGCGGGAGACCAAGATACGCAGTATTTT. Its translation is CASSLTGGAGDQDTQYF.

V and J are TRBV5-1 and TRBJ2-7; D unclear. This CDR3 has 14 amino acids. With 1 base removed from V and 4 bases from J, the gap between germline ends came to 12 bases. Per germline, CDR1 SGHRS and CDR2 YFSETQ. The CDR3 protein is CASSLSPENYEQYF. The CDR3 nucleotides read TGCGCCAGCAGCTTGTCGCCGGAGAATTACGAGCAGTACTTC.

This clone was counted a few times. The V gene is TRBV5-6, the J gene TRBJ1-2; maybe TRBD1 (5 bases). V was shortened by 0 bases and J by 2 bases, with 5 bases between the two germline ends. CDR3 length equals 13 residues. Germline loops: CDR1 SGHDT, CDR2 YYEEEE. CDR3 region: CASSLGQNYGYTF. The CDR3 coding sequence is TGTGCCAGCAGCTTGGGACAGAACTATGGCTACACCTTC.

In this sample, this clone turned up once. The chain carries TRBV27 and TRBJ1-5, with D uncertain. The CDR3 loop spans 12 amino acids. Germline CDR1 is MNHEY and CDR2 is SMNVEV (reference sequence). Trimming removed 3 bases from V and 4 bases from J, with 4 bases in between. The DNA of the CDR3 is TGTGCCAGCAGTTTCAAGAATCAGCCCCAGCATTTT. Translating gives CASSFKNQPQHF.

CDR3 DNA: TGTGCCAGCAGCTCCGAAGCGGGACCTACTAGCACAGATACGCAGTATTTT. It codes for CASSSEAGPTSTDTQYF. This chain uses TRBV7-6 with TRBJ2-3; the match to TRBD2 covers 7 bases. The germline V gene encodes CDR1 SGHVS and CDR2 FNYEAQ. The CDR3 is 17 amino acids. V dropped 4 bases and J dropped 0; count of bases not matched to a gene: 10.

The chain has TRBV2 and TRBJ2-3; 8 positions match TRBD2. V was clipped by 2 bases and J by 1 base; unmatched bases: 8. Germline loops: CDR1 SNHLY, CDR2 FYNNEI. The CDR3 is 17 amino acids. This CDR3 is CASSENGRALGTDTQYF. The CDR3, as DNA: TGTGCCAGCAGTGAAAACGGGAGGGCCCTCGGCACAGATACGCAGTATTTT.

V usage is TRBV7-9 and J usage is TRBJ2-1; unclear D gene. The CDR3 consists of 12 residues. Germline V gene lookup returns CDR1 SEHNR and CDR2 FQNEAQ (reference sequence). V lost 4 bases to trimming and J lost 6 bases, with 7 bases between them. This chain's CDR3 is CASSSASNEQFF. In DNA, the CDR3 is TGTGCCAGCAGCTCAGCTAGCAATGAGCAGTTCTTC.

This clone was seen a single time. This rearrangement joins TRBV30 to TRBJ2-1; the D gene is possibly TRBD1 (6 bases). Trimming stripped 4 bases from V and 2 bases from J, with 12 bases between. The CDR3 totals 14 residues. CDR1 is GTSNPN, CDR2 SVGIG, per germline (reference sequence). Written as DNA, the CDR3 is TGTGCCTGGACCAACGCAGGGGCCTACAATGAGCAGTTCTTC. Translation: CAWTNAGAYNEQFF.